These 22 T cell receptor beta chains originate from one sample sequenced in a study of shared clonotypes between healthy human individuals. Sequencing used immunoSEQ multiplex PCR; TCRdb keeps in-frame clones, though not all of them. The sample carries about a million clones, around 76% recorded once. Sequencing input: memory CD4+ T cells sorted from blood. Subset defined: CD45RA-negative fraction. These receptor sequences come from a man between 18 and 29 years old in good health.

V is TRBV6-1 and J is TRBJ2-1; 9 nucleotides align to TRBD1. V lost 2 bases to trimming and J lost 11 bases; unmatched junction nucleotides: 13. The CDR3 is 16 residues long. Germline V lookup: CDR1 MNHNS, CDR2 SASEGT. CDR3 amino acids: CASSEFSMTGGSKQFF. The CDR3 nucleotides read TGTGCCAGCAGTGAATTTAGTATGACAGGGGGTTCCAAGCAGTTCTTC.

The chain links TRBV7-9 to TRBJ1-6, with unresolved D. Trimming took off 0 bases at V and 9 bases at J, with 9 bases between the two ends. CDR3 length: 14 residues. CDR1 and CDR2 from the germline V gene are SEHNR and FQNEAQ (reference sequence). CDR3 loop: CASSLAWAGSPLHF. The CDR3 DNA reads as TGTGCCAGCAGCTTAGCTTGGGCTGGTTCACCCCTCCACTTT.

This sequence joins TRBV9 and TRBJ2-5; 9 bases agree with TRBD1. V was clipped by 4 bases and J by 3 bases; unmatched bases: 4. The CDR3 contains 14 residues. Germline V gene data show CDR1 as SGDLS and CDR2 as YYNGEE. The CDR3, as DNA: TGTGCCAGCAGCTATCGGACAGGGGAAGAGACCCAGTACTTC. It translates to CASSYRTGEETQYF.

V and J are TRBV7-2 and TRBJ2-3; D possibly corresponds to TRBD1 (5 bases). The CDR3 loop spans 14 amino acids. Germline V lookup: CDR1 SGHTA, CDR2 FQGNSA. V was trimmed by 2 bases and J by 1 base, leaving 7 bases between them. CDR3: CASSLIRGTDTQYF. The CDR3 DNA follows: TGTGCCAGCAGCTTAATCAGGGGCACAGATACGCAGTATTTT.

J is TRBJ1-4 and V is TRBV7-2; the D is unclear. Germline V gene lookup returns CDR1 SGHTA and CDR2 FQGNSA. This CDR3 has 13 amino acids. V was cut by 3 bases and J by 8 bases, with 10 bases left in between. DNA of the CDR3: TGTGCCAGCAGCTTCCTCCGCCAAGAAAAACTGTTTTTT. Its protein product is CASSFLRQEKLFF. Complete variable domain (other parts from reference TRBV7-2 and TRBJ1-4): GAGVSQSPSNKVTEKGKDVELRCDPISGHTALYWYRQSLGQGLEFLIYFQGNSAPDKSGLPSDRFSAERTGGSVSTLTIQRTQQEDSAVYLCASSFLRQEKLFFGSGTQLSVL.

This CDR3 reads CASSLSTGPNEKLFF. In DNA, the CDR3 is TGTGCCAGCAGTTTATCGACGGGCCCAAATGAAAAACTGTTTTTT. The chain recombines TRBV28 with TRBJ1-4; D is ambiguous. The CDR3 has 15 amino acids. V was trimmed by 1 base and J by 5 bases, leaving 11 bases between them. The V gene's germline CDR1 is MDHEN and CDR2 SYDVKM.

The rearrangement joins TRBV18 to TRBJ2-1; D might be TRBD1 (6 bases). The CDR3 is 16 residues long. The V end lost 3 bases, the J end lost 6 bases, and 18 bases lay between the germline ends. The germline gives CDR1 KGHSH, CDR2 LQKENI. CDR3 DNA: TGTGCCAGCTCACCGCAACAGGGAAGTGGGGCCAATGAGCAGTTCTTC. Encoded protein: CASSPQQGSGANEQFF.

Worth noting for this clone: A much larger clone lies one base from this, so it may be a read error. Other DNA variants within this sample encode the same CDR3. The chain joins TRBV11-2 to TRBJ2-7; no clear D. The V and J ends lost 0 bases and 3 bases respectively, with 3 bases between them. The CDR3 loop spans 12 amino acids. CDR1 and CDR2 from the germline V gene are SGHAT and FQNNGV. The CDR3 spells CASSLDSYEQYF. In nucleotides, the CDR3 is TGTGCCAGCAGCTTAGACAGCTACGAGCAGTACTTC.

The V and J genes are TRBV5-1 and TRBJ1-6, with D maybe TRBD1 (5 bases). CDR1 and CDR2 from the germline V gene are SGHRS and YFSETQ. V dropped 4 bases and J dropped 7 bases, with 15 bases sitting between them. The CDR3 has 15 amino acids. CDR3 sequence: CASSPGHVLNSPLHF. As DNA, the CDR3 is TGCGCCAGCAGCCCCGGACACGTCCTGAATTCACCCCTCCACTTT.

The gene calls are TRBV5-5 and TRBJ1-5; D may be TRBD1 (6 bases). V lost 0 bases and J 1 base, leaving 11 bases between the germline ends. CDR3 size: 16 residues. The germline CDR1 and CDR2 sequences are SGHKS and YYEKEE (reference sequence). This CDR3 is CASSLAVTGSNQPQHF. CDR3 bases: TGTGCCAGCAGCTTGGCCGTTACAGGGAGCAATCAGCCCCAGCATTTT.

This clone was recorded only once. The chain recombines TRBV2 with TRBJ2-7, with 11 bases aligning to TRBD2. This CDR3 comprises 13 residues. Germline CDR1 reads SNHLY; CDR2 reads FYNNEI. V lost 8 bases and J lost 4; bases outside the gene matches: 4. The CDR3 region is CASRSGGVYEQYF. The CDR3 region has the DNA TGTGCCAGCCGTAGCGGGGGGGTATACGAGCAGTACTTC. Drawing the rest from reference TRBV2 and TRBJ2-7, the complete variable domain is EPEVTQTPSHQVTQMGQEVILRCVPISNHLYFYWYRQILGQKVEFLVSFYNNEISEKSEIFDDQFSVERPDGSNFTLKIRSTKLEDSAMYFCASRSGGVYEQYFGPGTRLTVT.

V usage is TRBV10-1 and J usage is TRBJ2-1; D is ambiguous. This CDR3 region has 14 residues. V was pared by 4 bases and J by 0 bases, with 7 bases between. CDR1 WNHNN and CDR2 SYGVQD come from the germline V gene (reference sequence). CDR3 bases: TGCGCCAGCAGTGTCTCAACCTCCTACAATGAGCAGTTCTTC. Translated: CASSVSTSYNEQFF.

The chain recombines TRBV18 with TRBJ2-7; weak D call: TRBD1 (6 bases). Trimming left V 3 bases short and J 0 bases short, with 12 bases between. Germline lookup yields CDR1 KGHSH and CDR2 LQKENI. The CDR3 loop spans 15 amino acids. CDR3 residues: CASSPRPQGSYEQYF. The DNA for the CDR3 is TGTGCCAGCTCACCGAGGCCACAGGGCTCCTACGAGCAGTACTTC.

The rearrangement links TRBV9 to TRBJ1-2, with 7 bases lining up with TRBD1. The germline V gene encodes CDR1 SGDLS and CDR2 YYNGEE. Trimming took 4 bases from V and 1 from J; bases not matched to a gene: 7. The CDR3 is 15 residues long. The CDR3 DNA reads as TGTGCCAGCAGCCCCGGGGACAGCTTTAACTATGGCTACACCTTC. Its translation: CASSPGDSFNYGYTF.

This clone has only one observation. The chain carries TRBV7-9 and TRBJ2-3; 10 bases map to TRBD2. The CDR3 length is 16 residues. CDR1 is SEHNR, CDR2 FQNEAQ, per germline (reference sequence). V shed 1 base, J shed 2 bases, and the junction held 3 bases outside the gene matches. The CDR3 DNA follows: TGTGCCAGCAGCTTAGGACTAGCGGGCCTCACAGATACGCAGTATTTT. Amino acid sequence: CASSLGLAGLTDTQYF.

The chain is built from TRBV18 and TRBJ2-7, with TRBD2 matching 11 bases. Germline loops: CDR1 KGHSH, CDR2 LQKENI. V lost 3 bases, J lost 5 bases, and 9 bases stayed unmatched. CDR3 length: 16 amino acids. CDR3 protein: CASSPGVAGGPHEQYF. The CDR3 DNA reads as TGTGCCAGCTCACCCGGGGTAGCGGGAGGGCCCCACGAGCAGTACTTC.

The chain joins TRBV5-1 to TRBJ1-4, with D possibly TRBD1 on 6 matching bases. This CDR3 is built from 14 residues. Trimming pared 4 bases from V and 8 bases from J, leaving 15 bases between. Germline V gene lookup returns CDR1 SGHRS and CDR2 YFSETQ. The CDR3 sequence is CASSIQGVEEKLFF. The CDR3 nucleotides are TGCGCCAGCAGCATACAGGGAGTGGAGGAAAAACTGTTTTTT.

This chain joins TRBV28 and TRBJ1-2, with D unresolved. Germline-derived CDR1 and CDR2 are MDHEN and SYDVKM. The CDR3 has 14 residues. The V end lost 7 bases, the J end lost 4 bases, and 16 bases lay between the germline ends. This CDR3 is CASTLGQRVYGYTF. CDR3 nucleotides: TGTGCCAGCACCCTAGGGCAGCGCGTCTATGGCTACACCTTC.

This clone has just a few counts. The chain carries TRBV28 and TRBJ1-3, with 8 bases fitting TRBD1. CDR1 is MDHEN, CDR2 SYDVKM, per germline. V lost 4 bases, J lost 0 bases, and 5 bases stayed unmatched. This CDR3 comprises 16 residues. The CDR3 loop reads CASSSGQANSGNTIYF. DNA of the CDR3: TGTGCCAGCAGTTCGGGACAGGCGAACTCTGGAAACACCATATATTTT.

This chain connects TRBV7-9 to TRBJ2-3; D not certain. CDR1 is SEHNR, CDR2 FQNEAQ, per germline (reference sequence). Trimming took off 5 bases at V and 0 bases at J, with 9 bases between the two ends. The CDR3 extends over 14 amino acids. CDR3 coding DNA: TGTGCCAGCAGCGGGCGACCTAGCACAGATACGCAGTATTTT. It codes for CASSGRPSTDTQYF.

In its sample, this clone was seen a few times. The gene calls are TRBV6-1 and TRBJ1-1; D perhaps matches TRBD1 (6 bases). Trimming took 5 bases from V and 6 from J, leaving 13 bases between them. CDR3 size: 13 residues. The germline gives CDR1 MNHNS, CDR2 SASEGT. In DNA, the CDR3 is TGTGCCAGCAGTCCACAGGGTCCTTCTGAAGCTTTCTTT. As protein: CASSPQGPSEAFF.

Only a few counts were recorded for this clone. J is TRBJ1-2 and V is TRBV28, with a possible D match to TRBD1 (6 bases). Per germline, CDR1 MDHEN and CDR2 SYDVKM. This CDR3 contains 14 residues. V was trimmed by 11 bases and J by 7 bases, leaving 23 bases between them. The DNA for the CDR3 is TGTGCCGCGACCTCCAGTTCAGGGGCTAGTGGCTACACCTTC. Residues: CAATSSSGASGYTF.